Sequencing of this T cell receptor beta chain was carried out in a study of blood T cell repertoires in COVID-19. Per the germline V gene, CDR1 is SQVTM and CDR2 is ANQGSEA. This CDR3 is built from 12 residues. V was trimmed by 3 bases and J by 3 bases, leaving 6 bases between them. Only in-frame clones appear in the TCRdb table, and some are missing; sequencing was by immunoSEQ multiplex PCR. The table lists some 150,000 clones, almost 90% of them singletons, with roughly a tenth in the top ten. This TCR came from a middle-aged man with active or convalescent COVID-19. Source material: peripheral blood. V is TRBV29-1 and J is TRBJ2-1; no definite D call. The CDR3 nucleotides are TGCAGCGTTGAGGTAGACTACAATGAGCAGTTCTTC. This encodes CSVEVDYNEQFF.